This T cell receptor beta chain was captured by sequencing in a study of blood T cell repertoires in COVID-19 (dated by TCRdb to the early 2020s). Some background on the complete study: The collaborator samples originated in the United States, Italy and Spain and spanned the acute and convalescent phases of COVID-19. Deeply sampled blood TCRbeta repertoires from subjects exposed to, actively infected with, or recovered from COVID-19 were included in the dataset. Samples came from the ongoing ImmuneRACE study (first 160 participants) plus 1,254 subjects from 6 global collaborators. Where available, HLA class I and class II types were taken from metadata supplied by the sample provider and were not determined by assay-based typing. A freely available public database, intended as a resource for researchers studying the immune response to SARS-CoV-2, is where the repertoires were released. The prospective study material was composed of cDNA or gDNA derived from T cells, B-cell-depleted T cells, or PBMCs. The sample metadata nearly always contained a de-identified subject ID, COVID-19 status, age in years and sex. General findings and caveats noted by the study authors: How much clinical and demographic metadata was included differed by source and by participant, and the metadata was provided uncurated.

The immunoSEQ Assay, a bias-controlled multiplex PCR, was used to amplify TCRbeta CDR3 regions from genomic DNA. In the source study's methods: The number of nucleated cells in each sample was estimated by amplification of reference gene primers within the assay. To quantify the absolute abundance of each unique TCRbeta CDR3 rearrangement, sequence reads were collapsed and filtered. For each sample, productive Simpson clonality was calculated as the square root of Simpson's diversity index over productive rearrangements. TCRdb obtained this table from immuneACCESS and retained in-frame rearrangements with V and J assigned. These tables miss some clones; where compared with another copy, unresolved V genes account for less than half of the shortfall, and the remainder is unexplained. V, J and clone size derive from that table, while D and trimming were established from the DNA sequence. Counted in this sample were about 59,000 clones; approximately 80% of them appeared once. Clones ranked in the top ten supply roughly an eighth of the sample.

With respect to this clone: This receptor's antigen is unknown. Within one base of it there is no much larger clone, and no base qualities were kept.

The collaborating institutions used their own protocols to collect whole blood in K2EDTA tubes. For TCRbeta analysis, collaborators shipped samples in one of three forms: frozen whole blood, isolated PBMCs, or DNA extracted from either of those sample types. The source is an elderly man with acute or convalescent COVID-19. Material for sequencing was peripheral blood.

The bases read TGCGCCAGCAGCCCGGTACAGGGGGCAGTGGGCACTGAAGCTTTCTTT. This sequence encodes CASSPVQGAVGTEAFF. The rearranged segments are TRBV5-1 and TRBJ1-1; 9 bases in the junction line up with TRBD1. For CDR1 and CDR2, the germline V gene lists SGHRS and YFSETQ. Trimming removed 4 bases from V and 4 bases from J; the gene matches leave 11 bases unexplained. The CDR3 sequence holds 16 residues, the cysteine and phenylalanine included. Of all the DNA, just the CDR3 is kept, 48 bases in frame from base 1.